This T cell receptor beta chain was captured by sequencing in a study of identical twins. Overall study findings and caveats: Researchers caution that invariant MAIT and iNKT cells could partly confound zero-insertion analyses. Conclusions were based on cross-sectional statistical analysis, without following the same donors.

This CDR3 is built from 13 residues. Looked up from germline, CDR1 is SNHLY and CDR2 is FYNNEI. V was shortened by 7 bases and J by 15 bases, with 22 bases between the two germline ends. Healthy Caucasian individuals made up all the donors. Turning to this clonotype: The antigen remains undetermined.

A universal primer site came from template switching; cDNA carried unique molecular identifiers. TCRdb itself ran the 5' RACE reads through MiXCR, one entry per CDR3 protein. This sample carries 1.5 million to 2 million distinct CDR3 sequences, about 31% of them seen once, and the ten largest clones take around 0.3%. The chain is built from TRBV2 and TRBJ2-4; D gene uncertain. The sequencing sample was made of cord blood. This receptor was taken from a newborn girl in good health. The CDR3 spells CASKSSLQETLYF. The CDR3 DNA is TGTGCCAGCAAGTCATCCCTACAAGAGACCCTGTACTTC. Filled out from reference TRBV2 and TRBJ2-4, the complete variable domain reads EPEVTQTPSHQVTQMGQEVILRCVPISNHLYFYWYRQILGQKVEFLVSFYNNEISEKSEIFDDQFSVERPDGSNFTLKIRSTKLEDSAMYFCASKSSLQETLYFGAGTRLSVL.